The 18 T cell receptor beta chains reported below all come from one sample, sequenced in a study of blood T cells in healthy people across ages. A second roughly 6 to 12 cycle PCR used barcoded and J-beta primers. TCRdb re-called the 5' RACE reads through MiXCR, storing one row per CDR3 protein. The sample records around 2 million distinct CDR3 sequences, 35% to 50% being singletons. Sequences were obtained from blood. These receptors were taken from a human donor in good health.

This clonotype appeared a few times. V usage is TRBV7-6 and J usage is TRBJ1-6; D not resolved. This CDR3 region has 15 residues. The V end was cut by 3 bases, the J end by 0 bases, with 6 bases between. Germline lookup yields CDR1 SGHVS and CDR2 FNYEAQ. CDR3 sequence: CASSFDGSYNSPLHF. The CDR3 DNA is TGTGCCAGCAGCTTCGATGGCTCCTATAATTCACCCCTCCACTTT.

This clonotype was detected only a few times. One end of the junction is discordant with germline, which a read error may explain. The chain combines TRBV9 with TRBJ1-2, with D perhaps matching TRBD1 (6 bases). CDR3 length: 14 amino acids. Germline lookup yields CDR1 SGDLS and CDR2 YYNGEE. For the CDR3, the DNA is TGTGCCAGCAGTGTAGAGACAGGTCGCTATGGCTACACCTTC. It yields the protein CASSVETGRYGYTF.

V is TRBV4-3 and J is TRBJ2-7; 7 bases fit TRBD2. The junction had 6 bases not matched to a gene; V was cut back by 2 bases and J by 2 bases. The germline V gene encodes CDR1 LGHNA and CDR2 YSLEER. CDR3 length: 15 residues. The CDR3 bases are TGCGCCAGCAGCCAACAGGAGGGGACTACCTACGAGCAGTACTTC. It codes for CASSQQEGTTYEQYF.

The chain employs TRBV6-1 and TRBJ2-2; D might be TRBD1 (6 bases). Trimming stripped 5 bases from V and 8 bases from J, with 15 bases between. CDR1 is MNHNS, CDR2 SASEGT, per germline. The CDR3 totals 14 residues. The DNA of the CDR3 is TGTGCCAGCAGTAGGGGGATGGAGATGGGGGAGCTGTTTTTT. This gives the protein CASSRGMEMGELFF.

The chain employs TRBV12-5 and TRBJ2-1; D tentatively fits TRBD1 or TRBD2 (5 bases each). This CDR3 comprises 18 residues. The V gene's germline CDR1 is LGHNT and CDR2 FRNRAP. V lost 1 base, J lost 3 bases, and 19 bases lay in between. The CDR3 nucleotides are TGTGCTAGTGGTTTGGCCCCCCTTAAGGGACGCCTCTACAATGAGCAGTTCTTC. Translation: CASGLAPLKGRLYNEQFF.

The rearrangement joins TRBV20-1 to TRBJ2-3; TRBD2 matches at 13 bases. V lost 3 bases and J lost 5; bases outside the gene matches: 2. Germline CDR1 DFQATT, CDR2 SNEGSKA (reference sequence). This CDR3 has 14 amino acids. The CDR3 coding sequence is TGCAGTGCTAGGGGACTAGCGGGAAAAGATACGCAGTATTTT. Translation: CSARGLAGKDTQYF.

This sequence joins TRBV20-1 and TRBJ1-4; 7 positions agree with TRBD1. The CDR3 covers 16 residues. Germline CDR1 reads DFQATT; CDR2 reads SNEGSKA (reference sequence). V lost 3 bases, J lost 2 bases, and 9 bases stayed unmatched. The DNA of the CDR3 is TGCAGTGCTAGGACAGGGTCGGTAGTGACTAATGAAAAACTGTTTTTT. Translating gives CSARTGSVVTNEKLFF.

The chain combines TRBV20-1 with TRBJ2-7; 7 bases are shared with TRBD1. CDR1 DFQATT and CDR2 SNEGSKA come from the germline V gene (reference sequence). Trimming cost V 7 bases and J 5 bases; bases outside gene matches: 29. The CDR3 sequence is 19 residues long. The CDR3 sequence: CSGVSSNYDDRQGFDEQYF. CDR3 coding DNA: TGCAGTGGGGTTAGCTCTAATTACGACGATCGACAGGGATTCGACGAGCAGTACTTC.

This clonotype was recorded a few times. The J gene is TRBJ2-7, the V gene TRBV5-1; a weak D match, TRBD1 (5 bases). V was pared by 5 bases and J by 6 bases, with 15 bases between. The CDR3 sequence is 13 residues long. Germline lookup yields CDR1 SGHRS and CDR2 YFSETQ. CDR3 region: CASRMGGAAEQYF. The CDR3 DNA follows: TGCGCCAGCAGGATGGGTGGGGCGGCCGAGCAGTACTTC.

The genes are TRBV7-2 and TRBJ2-3; D is perhaps TRBD2 (6 bases). Trimming stripped 4 bases from V and 7 bases from J, with 15 bases between. Germline CDR1 SGHTA, CDR2 FQGNSA. The CDR3 sequence is 14 residues long. The DNA of the CDR3 is TGTGCCAGCAGCTCGGACTACCGAGTTAATACGCAGTATTTT. Protein: CASSSDYRVNTQYF. Full variable domain (remainder filled in from reference TRBV7-2 and TRBJ2-3): GAGVSQSPSNKVTEKGKDVELRCDPISGHTALYWYRQSLGQGLEFLIYFQGNSAPDKSGLPSDRFSAERTGGSVSTLTIQRTQQEDSAVYLCASSSDYRVNTQYFGPGTRLTVL.

The genes are TRBV5-1 and TRBJ2-7; TRBD1 matches 9 bases. The CDR3 runs 17 residues. Germline V gene sequence: CDR1 SGHRS, CDR2 YFSETQ. Unmatched junction bases numbered 13, after V lost 4 bases and J lost 2 bases. The CDR3 DNA is TGCGCCAGCAGCGTCGGGACAGGGTCAAATTTACCCTACGAGCAGTACTTC. This sequence encodes CASSVGTGSNLPYEQYF.

V gene TRBV5-1 combines with J gene TRBJ2-3; 8 nucleotides agree with TRBD2. CDR3 length: 18 residues. V gave up 6 bases and J gave up 5 bases; unmatched junction bases: 20. CDR1 is SGHRS and CDR2 is YFSETQ in the germline V gene. The CDR3 DNA reads TGCGCCAGCACCCCTATGTCGGGGGGGCCCGGAGGTGGAGATACGCAGTATTTT. Its protein product is CASTPMSGGPGGGDTQYF.

CDR3 nucleotides: TGTGCCAGCAGGACGGGACAGGGAGAAGGTGAAAAACTGTTTTTT. It specifies CASRTGQGEGEKLFF. V usage is TRBV12-3 or TRBV12-4 and J usage is TRBJ1-4; 9 nucleotides line up with TRBD1. The junction had 9 bases not matched to a gene; V was cut back by 6 bases and J by 7 bases. The CDR3 contains 15 residues.

Regarding this clonotype: A much larger clone sits a single nucleotide away, making a read error possible. The genes are TRBV15 and TRBJ2-6, with TRBD1 matching over 8 bases. This CDR3 is 15 amino acids long. Germline CDR1 is LNHNV and CDR2 is YYDKDF (reference sequence). This chain's CDR3 is CTTSTGGNGANVLTF. The CDR3 DNA reads TGTACCACCAGCACAGGGGGAAATGGGGCCAACGTCCTGACTTTC.

This chain links TRBV11-3 with TRBJ2-1; possible D gene TRBD1, 6 bases. V lost 5 bases to trimming and J lost 8 bases, with 19 bases between them. Germline V CDR1 and CDR2: SGHNT, YENEEA. The CDR3 consists of 15 residues. The CDR3 sequence is CASSPGGRGIYEQFF. The CDR3 DNA follows: TGTGCCAGCAGCCCCGGTGGCAGGGGTATCTATGAGCAGTTCTTC.

This CDR3 reads CASSLLIPGARSSYEQYF. The CDR3 DNA reads TGTGCCAGCAGCTTATTGATTCCGGGGGCACGAAGCTCCTACGAGCAGTACTTC. This rearrangement joins TRBV11-2 to TRBJ2-7; D possibly matches TRBD1 or TRBD2 (6 bases each). This CDR3 is built from 18 residues. Germline V gives CDR1 SGHAT, CDR2 FQNNGV. V lost 2 bases and J 0 bases, leaving 20 bases between the germline ends.

This chain uses TRBV7-3 with TRBJ2-2; perhaps TRBD2 as D (5 bases). Germline CDR1 is SGHTA and CDR2 is FQGTGA. Trimming took 1 base from V and 5 from J, leaving 8 bases between them. This CDR3 comprises 14 residues. The DNA for the CDR3 is TGTGCCAGCAGCTTAAAGGGAGAAACCGGGGAGCTGTTTTTT. Translation gives CASSLKGETGELFF.

As for this clonotype: One end of the junction varies from germline; a read error may be responsible. This rearrangement joins TRBV3-1 to TRBJ2-1, with D maybe TRBD2 (5 bases). Looked up from germline, CDR1 is LGHDT and CDR2 is YNNKEL (reference sequence). The CDR3 contains 17 residues. The CDR3 DNA reads as TGTACCAGCAGCCAAGATTGGGGAGTTGGCGCCTACAATGAGCAGTTCTTC. Protein sequence: CTSSQDWGVGAYNEQFF.